This TCR beta chain was obtained from a study of blood T cells in healthy people across ages. On the study more broadly: Template switching captured about one barcoded beta molecule per two T cells.

Trimming stripped 2 bases from V and 4 bases from J, with 8 bases between. The CDR3 is made up of 13 amino acids. The germline V gene encodes CDR1 ENHRY and CDR2 SYGVKD. Only a few counts were recorded for this clonotype. Primers used in a second PCR of roughly 6 to 12 cycles were a sample-barcoded 5' primer and a J-beta primer mix. MiXCR was run by TCRdb on the 5' RACE reads, yielding one entry per CDR3 protein. The sample has about a million distinct CDR3 sequences; roughly 50% are singletons. The chain joins TRBV10-3 to TRBJ1-2, with D possibly TRBD1 on 5 matching bases. Material: blood. The receptor's source is a woman aged 60-75 years in good health. The CDR3 spells CAISEVDIYGYTF. In nucleotides, the CDR3 is TGTGCCATCAGTGAGGTGGACATCTATGGCTACACCTTC.